The 10 T cell receptor beta chains reported below all come from one sample, sequenced in a study of blood T cell repertoires in COVID-19. Assay: immunoSEQ multiplex PCR; the TCRdb copy retains only in-frame clones and omits some. The sample records about 270,000 clones, around 90% being singletons. The sequenced sample was peripheral blood. The receptor set was obtained from a person under 35 with COVID-19, enrolled during active disease.

The rearrangement links TRBV4-3 to TRBJ2-3; D may be TRBD2 (6 bases). CDR1 is LGHNA, CDR2 YSLEER, per germline. V dropped 0 bases and J dropped 1 base, with 11 bases sitting between them. The CDR3 has 16 amino acids. CDR3 protein: CASSQDPAGRTDTQYF. Here the CDR3 DNA reads TGCGCCAGCAGCCAAGATCCGGCGGGGCGCACAGATACGCAGTATTTT.

This chain uses TRBV7-2 with TRBJ2-7; D gene ambiguous. The germline V and J ends were trimmed by 1 base and 0 bases, with 4 bases remaining between them. The germline gives CDR1 SGHTA, CDR2 FQGNSA. The CDR3 runs 13 residues. This CDR3 reads CASSLGVSYEQYF. In nucleotides, the CDR3 is TGTGCCAGCAGCTTAGGCGTCTCCTACGAGCAGTACTTC. The variable domain in full, with the rest retrieved from reference TRBV7-2 and TRBJ2-7, is GAGVSQSPSNKVTEKGKDVELRCDPISGHTALYWYRQSLGQGLEFLIYFQGNSAPDKSGLPSDRFSAERTGGSVSTLTIQRTQQEDSAVYLCASSLGVSYEQYFGPGTRLTVT.

V is TRBV24-1 and J is TRBJ2-3, with a tentative D call TRBD2 (5 bases). There are 15 residues in the CDR3. The germline V gene encodes CDR1 KGHDR and CDR2 SFDVKD. V dropped 3 bases and J dropped 5 bases, with 14 bases sitting between them. In nucleotides, the CDR3 is TGTGCCACCAGTGATCCGAGGTCCGGAGGAGATACGCAGTATTTT. Amino acid sequence: CATSDPRSGGDTQYF.

The chain recombines TRBV27 with TRBJ2-7; perhaps TRBD1 as D (6 bases). The CDR3 consists of 15 residues. V was pared by 3 bases and J by 5 bases, with 17 bases between. The germline V gene has CDR1 MNHEY and CDR2 SMNVEV (reference sequence). The CDR3 spells CASSFEGGRGNEQYF. The CDR3 DNA sequence: TGTGCCAGCAGTTTCGAGGGCGGCAGGGGTAACGAGCAGTACTTC.

The V call is TRBV2, the J call TRBJ2-3, with 11 positions matching TRBD1. CDR3 length equals 15 residues. The junction had 6 bases not matched to a gene; V was cut back by 10 bases and J by 0 bases. Germline V CDR1 and CDR2: SNHLY, FYNNEI. Here the CDR3 DNA reads TGTGCCATCAGGGACAGGGGGGCTAGCACAGATACGCAGTATTTT. Translating it yields CAIRDRGASTDTQYF.

The chain combines TRBV7-8 with TRBJ1-5; D unclear. CDR3 size: 13 residues. CDR1 and CDR2 (germline): SGHVS, FQNEAQ. The V end lost 1 base, the J end lost 5 bases, and 6 bases lay between the germline ends. The DNA of the CDR3 is TGTGCCAGCAGCTTAGAAAGAGATCAGCCCCAGCATTTT. Protein sequence: CASSLERDQPQHF.

The chain uses TRBV19 and TRBJ1-2; D perhaps matches TRBD1 (6 bases). The germline V gene encodes CDR1 LNHDA and CDR2 SQIVND (reference sequence). The germline V and J ends were trimmed by 4 bases and 5 bases, with 8 bases remaining between them. This CDR3 region has 12 residues. The CDR3 loop reads CASSRQEYGYTF. The CDR3 nucleotides are TGTGCCAGTAGTAGACAGGAGTATGGCTACACCTTC.

The genes are TRBV7-6 and TRBJ2-7; the D is unclear. The V end was cut by 0 bases, the J end by 5 bases, with 14 bases between. The length of the CDR3 is 15 residues. CDR1 is SGHVS, CDR2 FNYEAQ, per germline. The CDR3 DNA sequence: TGTGCCAGCAGCTTAGCGGAGACGGCCCGGAACGAGCAGTACTTC. The encoded protein is CASSLAETARNEQYF.

The chain recombines TRBV5-4 with TRBJ1-4, with D possibly TRBD1 on 6 matching bases. The germline gives CDR1 SGHNT, CDR2 YYREEE (reference sequence). Trimming pared 4 bases from V and 10 bases from J, leaving 23 bases between. The CDR3 contains 16 residues. In DNA form, the CDR3 reads TGTGCCAGCAGCAATGAGGGTTGGGGGGGCGAAGCAAAACTGTTTTTT. Residues: CASSNEGWGGEAKLFF.

V gene TRBV7-2 combines with J gene TRBJ2-7, with D maybe TRBD1 (5 bases). Germline V gene lookup returns CDR1 SGHTA and CDR2 FQGNSA. This CDR3 spans 14 amino acids. Trimming shortened V by 3 bases and J by 5 bases, and 14 bases separated the two germline ends. The CDR3 DNA is TGTGCCAGCAGCTTGCAGGGCCTTGGGGACGAGCAGTACTTC. Amino acids: CASSLQGLGDEQYF.